The present T cell receptor (beta chain) was sequenced within a study of beta chain features in type 1 diabetes. Reverse transcription of all isolated RNA meant that expressed TCRB transcripts were sequenced. The repertoire was sequenced with immunoSEQ multiplex PCR; TCRdb's copy has only in-frame clones and lacks some. The sample holds hundreds of thousands of clones; roughly 30% are singletons and the top ten take roughly 0.06%. J lost 6 bases, V lost 4 bases, and 4 bases had no gene match. The CDR3 runs to 14 residues. CDR1 and CDR2 from the germline V gene are SGDLS and YYNGEE. The chain couples TRBV9 to TRBJ2-1, with 10 nucleotides matching TRBD2. The sample consisted of naive CD4+ T cells from blood. The source of this sequence is a man younger than 30 in good health. CDR3 amino acids: CASSPAGGPNEQFF. The CDR3 coding sequence is TGTGCCAGCAGCCCAGCGGGAGGGCCCAATGAGCAGTTCTTC.